The clone carrying this T cell receptor (beta chain) showed up many times. TCRdb re-called the 5' RACE reads through MiXCR, storing one row per CDR3 protein. The sample lists 550,000 to 700,000 distinct CDR3 sequences, 21% seen once, with 4.3% in the top ten. This sample is drawn from a study of identical twins. The germline gives CDR1 SGDLS, CDR2 YYNGEE. V gave up 3 bases and J gave up 2 bases, with 16 bases separating them. The CDR3 is 16 residues long. The data also belong to a second study, concerning T cells expressing NK-cell markers. That work states: These clonotypes also led the CD3+CD56-NKG2C+ fraction in a handful of donors.

The clonotype comes from a woman aged 18-29 years in good health. The source material was PBMCs. V and J are TRBV9 and TRBJ2-3; D gene unclear. DNA of the CDR3: TGTGCCAGCAGCGCCTCCGGAGTCCCGCACACAGATACGCAGTATTTT. This gives the protein CASSASGVPHTDTQYF.